The 29 T cell receptor beta chains below were found in one sample sequenced in a study of blood T cells in healthy people across ages (dated by TCRdb to about 2015). Library generation was performed with 5' RACE. The reads were generated on an Illumina HiSeq 2500. A second PCR of about 7 to 12 cycles was performed with a sample-barcoded 5' primer and a J-beta primer mix. TCRdb cleaned the public reads at Q25 with fastp, built clones with MiXCR and kept in-frame beta chains. One record per CDR3 amino acid sequence lists the most common genes and DNA. Within this sample are approximately 800,000 distinct CDR3 sequences, with roughly 24% of them counted one time only. The ten largest clonotypes hold about 3% of the sample. This sample was shared with a second study, whose subject was T cells of mothers and their children.

What was sequenced was blood. The source is a boy between 5 and 17 years old in good health.

This clonotype came up a few times. The chain has TRBV19 and TRBJ2-7; no definite D call. Germline CDR1 reads LNHDA; CDR2 reads SQIVND (reference sequence). This CDR3 comprises 11 residues. The germline V and J ends were trimmed by 7 bases and 6 bases, with 10 bases remaining between them. CDR3 residues: CASKAAGEQYF. CDR3 sequence (DNA): TGTGCCAGTAAGGCAGCCGGCGAGCAGTACTTC.

The chain joins TRBV28 to TRBJ2-3; D possibly matches TRBD1 or TRBD2 (5 bases each). Deletions cut 6 bases from V and 3 bases from J, with 19 bases between. CDR1 is MDHEN, CDR2 SYDVKM, per germline. CDR3 length: 16 residues. For the CDR3, the DNA is TGTGCCAGCAGCCTTCAATGGGGGTCGCTTACAGATACGCAGTATTTT. Translated: CASSLQWGSLTDTQYF. The whole variable domain, remainder taken from reference TRBV28 and TRBJ2-3, is DVKVTQSSRYLVKRTGEKVFLECVQDMDHENMFWYRQDPGLGLRLIYFSYDVKMKEKGDIPEGYSVSREKKERFSLILESASTNQTSMYLCASSLQWGSLTDTQYFGPGTRLTVL.

This clonotype was observed a handful of times. J is TRBJ1-2 and V is TRBV29-1, with D uncertain. The V end was cut by 4 bases, the J end by 6 bases, with 15 bases between. This CDR3 has 13 amino acids. Germline values: CDR1 SQVTM, CDR2 ANQGSEA. CDR3 region: CSVARRDWDGYTF. The CDR3 bases are TGCAGCGTTGCAAGGAGGGATTGGGATGGCTACACCTTC.

This sequence joins TRBV7-2 and TRBJ1-1; D not resolved. CDR1 SGHTA and CDR2 FQGNSA come from the germline V gene. The length of the CDR3 is 15 residues. Trimming cost V 1 base and J 4 bases, with 13 bases left between them. For the CDR3, the DNA is TGTGCCAGCAGCTTAGTTGGGGTGATGAGCACTGAAGCTTTCTTT. Residues: CASSLVGVMSTEAFF.

The J gene is TRBJ2-3, the V gene TRBV4-2; 12 bases are a match to TRBD2. Germline V gene data show CDR1 as LGHNA and CDR2 as YNFKEQ. V lost 0 bases to trimming and J lost 7 bases; unmatched junction nucleotides: 5. This CDR3 comprises 16 residues. The chain's CDR3 is CASSQEGLAGVYTQYF. CDR3 DNA: TGTGCCAGCAGCCAAGAGGGACTAGCGGGCGTGTATACGCAGTATTTT.

The gene calls are TRBV5-1 and TRBJ2-3; 10 nucleotides agree with TRBD1. This CDR3 contains 14 residues. J was trimmed by 5 bases and V by 5 bases; bases with no gene match: 5. Germline V gene data show CDR1 as SGHRS and CDR2 as YFSETQ. DNA of the CDR3: TGCGCCAGCAGACCGGGACAGGGGAAAGATACGCAGTATTTT. Encoded protein: CASRPGQGKDTQYF.

The genes are TRBV20-1 and TRBJ2-2; possible D gene TRBD1, 6 bases. Trimming shortened V by 3 bases and J by 0 bases, and 14 bases separated the two germline ends. This CDR3 has 16 residues. The germline V gene encodes CDR1 DFQATT and CDR2 SNEGSKA (reference sequence). The CDR3 region has the DNA TGCAGTGCTAGTGATTTCAGGACAGCGAACACCGGGGAGCTGTTTTTT. It translates to CSASDFRTANTGELFF.

This clonotype was recorded at least ten times. The J gene is TRBJ2-3, the V gene TRBV7-9; 11 nucleotides align to TRBD2. The germline gives CDR1 SEHNR, CDR2 FQNEAQ (reference sequence). Unmatched junction bases numbered 4, after V lost 4 bases and J lost 4 bases. The CDR3 covers 15 residues. The CDR3 DNA reads as TGTGCCAGCAGCTCTCTAGCGGGGGGTCCAGATACGCAGTATTTT. Translating gives CASSSLAGGPDTQYF.

This clonotype has only one observation. V and J are TRBV18 and TRBJ2-6, with D possibly called TRBD1 or TRBD2 (6 bases each). CDR3 length equals 18 residues. V dropped 3 bases and J dropped 0 bases, with 15 bases sitting between them. The germline gives CDR1 KGHSH, CDR2 LQKENI. DNA of the CDR3: TGTGCCAGCTCACCCTTGTGGGGGGCTAGCTCTGGGGCCAACGTCCTGACTTTC. Its protein product is CASSPLWGASSGANVLTF.

CDR3 loop: CAISLIPGPGAGGANEKLFF. CDR3 DNA: TGTGCCATCAGCCTAATCCCGGGACCGGGGGCAGGAGGGGCTAATGAAAAACTGTTTTTT. V is TRBV10-3 and J is TRBJ1-4; a possible D gene is TRBD1 (6 bases). The CDR3 is made up of 20 amino acids. Germline loops: CDR1 ENHRY, CDR2 SYGVKD. The germline V and J ends were trimmed by 6 bases and 3 bases, with 29 bases remaining between them.

This clonotype has a handful of counts. The rearrangement joins TRBV5-1 to TRBJ2-6, with 7 nucleotides matching TRBD1. The CDR3 loop spans 15 amino acids. Germline V gene lookup returns CDR1 SGHRS and CDR2 YFSETQ. With V trimmed by 4 bases and J by 2 bases, 3 bases remained unmatched. CDR3 protein: CASSQGQTGANVLTF. CDR3 DNA: TGCGCCAGCAGCCAGGGACAGACTGGGGCCAACGTCCTGACTTTC. Combining the CDR3 with reference TRBV5-1 and TRBJ2-6 gives the whole variable domain KAGVTQTPRYLIKTRGQQVTLSCSPISGHRSVSWYQQTPGQGLQFLFEYFSETQRNKGNFPGRFSGRQFSNSRSEMNVSTLELGDSALYLCASSQGQTGANVLTFGAGSRLTVL.

The CDR3 is CASRPGTGVLISYEQYF. CDR3 coding DNA: TGTGCCAGCAGGCCCGGGACAGGCGTCTTAATTTCCTACGAGCAGTACTTC. J is TRBJ2-7 and V is TRBV12-3 or TRBV12-4; TRBD1 agrees at 8 bases. V was clipped by 6 bases and J by 1 base; unmatched bases: 14. The CDR3 length is 17 residues.

The table lists this clonotype with a few counts. Here the CDR3 reads CASSYRAPNQETQYF. CDR3 nucleotide sequence: TGTGCCAGCAGTTACCGGGCGCCCAACCAAGAGACCCAGTACTTC. The rearrangement links TRBV6-6 to TRBJ2-5; D unresolved. The CDR3 totals 15 residues. Trimming stripped 2 bases from V and 0 bases from J, with 10 bases between. Per germline, CDR1 MNHNY and CDR2 SVGAGI (reference sequence).

The CDR3 DNA sequence: TGTGCCAGCAGCTTTCCCAAAGTAGGGGACCTCTACATACATAACTATGGCTACACCTTC. This translates into CASSFPKVGDLYIHNYGYTF. V usage is TRBV12-3 or TRBV12-4 and J usage is TRBJ1-2; TRBD1 might be the D (5 bases). V lost 6 bases and J lost 1, with 30 bases in between. The CDR3 sequence is 20 residues long.

The chain couples TRBV3-1 to TRBJ2-1; no clear D. The last part of the DNA fits TRBJ2-7 better; the J call may be wrong. The CDR3 spans 16 residues. The germline V gene has CDR1 LGHDT and CDR2 YNNKEL (reference sequence). CDR3 nucleotides: TGTGCCAGCAGCCAAGATGGGCGTATCAGCTCCTACGAGCAGTACTTC. Translation gives CASSQDGRISSYEQYF.

This clonotype was observed a few times. The chain joins TRBV25-1 to TRBJ2-5; a possible D gene is TRBD1 (6 bases). Germline CDR1 is MGHDK and CDR2 is SYGVNS. The CDR3 has 18 residues. The ends were cut back, 1 base at V and 5 bases at J, with 23 bases in the middle. CDR3 in DNA: TGTGCCAGCAGTGAATTGACAGGCCCTGAAGCGGACGAGGAGACCCAGTACTTC. It encodes CASSELTGPEADEETQYF.

There are a few counts of this clonotype. J is TRBJ1-4 and V is TRBV28; D is uncertain. Germline V gene lookup returns CDR1 MDHEN and CDR2 SYDVKM. Trimming took off 4 bases at V and 3 bases at J, with 9 bases between the two ends. CDR3 length equals 14 residues. CDR3 protein: CASSSRASNEKLFF. The CDR3 DNA is TGTGCCAGCAGTTCTCGGGCCTCTAATGAAAAACTGTTTTTT.

This clonotype was recorded many times. V is TRBV5-1 and J is TRBJ1-3; D remains unclear. Trimming left V 4 bases short and J 0 bases short, with 11 bases between. The CDR3 is 15 amino acids. Germline V lookup: CDR1 SGHRS, CDR2 YFSETQ. This chain's CDR3 is CASSVGRSSGNTIYF. Written as DNA, the CDR3 is TGCGCCAGCAGCGTCGGACGTAGCTCTGGAAACACCATATATTTT. Full variable domain (missing parts from reference TRBV5-1 and TRBJ1-3): KAGVTQTPRYLIKTRGQQVTLSCSPISGHRSVSWYQQTPGQGLQFLFEYFSETQRNKGNFPGRFSGRQFSNSRSEMNVSTLELGDSALYLCASSVGRSSGNTIYFGEGSWLTVV.

The rearrangement joins TRBV29-1 to TRBJ2-4, with D possibly matching TRBD2 (6 bases). Germline V gene data show CDR1 as SQVTM and CDR2 as ANQGSEA. V was clipped by 3 bases and J by 2 bases, with 11 bases between them. The CDR3 extends over 14 amino acids. The CDR3 region is CSVDSAGSKNIQYF. CDR3 bases: TGCAGCGTTGATTCCGCGGGGTCCAAAAACATTCAGTACTTC.

This clonotype has a single count. V and J are TRBV10-3 and TRBJ1-1; no firm D call. V lost 3 bases and J 7 bases, leaving 12 bases between the germline ends. Germline CDR1 and CDR2: ENHRY and SYGVKD. The CDR3 is made up of 13 amino acids. The CDR3 region is CAISERQVDEAFF. CDR3 DNA sequence: TGTGCCATCAGTGAACGGCAGGTTGATGAAGCTTTCTTT.

The table lists this clonotype with a few counts. The chain has TRBV6-5 and TRBJ2-5, with D possibly being TRBD2 (6 bases). The J call is uncertain, as TRBJ2-7 better fits the DNA end. The CDR3 contains 14 residues. Germline V CDR1 and CDR2: MNHEY, SVGAGI. In DNA form, the CDR3 reads TGTGCCAGCAGTTACTCTCGGGGGAGGTACGAGCAGTACTTC. This translates into CASSYSRGRYEQYF.

The sample holds a few counts of this clonotype. V and J are TRBV20-1 and TRBJ2-1; TRBD1 or TRBD2 may be the D gene (5 bases each). This CDR3 contains 15 residues. CDR1 DFQATT and CDR2 SNEGSKA come from the germline V gene (reference sequence). The V gene lost 7 bases and the J gene lost 4 bases, with 20 bases spanning the gap. The CDR3 DNA reads as TGCAGTGTCTCAGAGTGGGTTGAGGGGTACAATGAGCAGTTCTTC. Translation: CSVSEWVEGYNEQFF.

The CDR3 DNA follows: TGTGCCAGCAGTCTAGAGGTCGCAACTAATGAAAAACTGTTTTTT. Translating gives CASSLEVATNEKLFF. The chain is built from TRBV12-3 or TRBV12-4 and TRBJ1-4; D is uncertain. Trimming stripped 5 bases from V and 0 bases from J, with 10 bases between. The CDR3 has 15 amino acids.

This clonotype was found a few times. J is TRBJ2-3 and V is TRBV6-5; 10 bases fit TRBD2. Germline values: CDR1 MNHEY, CDR2 SVGAGI. The CDR3 is 17 residues long. After removal of 3 bases from V and 1 base from J, the junction contained 7 bases not matched to a gene. The CDR3 sequence is CASSYKRLAGGTDTQYF. CDR3 coding DNA: TGTGCCAGCAGTTATAAGAGACTAGCGGGTGGCACAGATACGCAGTATTTT.

This clonotype was counted between two and nine times. The chain links TRBV7-2 to TRBJ2-7, with 7 positions matching TRBD2. The CDR3 consists of 14 residues. Germline CDR1 is SGHTA and CDR2 is FQGNSA. V shed 4 bases, J shed 4 bases, and the junction held 7 bases outside the gene matches. The CDR3 DNA reads as TGTGCCAGCAGCTGGGGGGGGGTACCGTACGAGCAGTACTTC. Translation: CASSWGGVPYEQYF.

This clonotype was detected only a few times. This chain connects TRBV25-1 to TRBJ2-7; 11 bases align to TRBD1. Looked up from germline, CDR1 is MGHDK and CDR2 is SYGVNS. The CDR3 extends over 16 amino acids. After removal of 2 bases from V and 3 bases from J, the junction contained 6 bases not matched to a gene. The CDR3 here is CASSEPGQGGFYEQYF. DNA of the CDR3: TGTGCCAGCAGTGAACCGGGACAGGGGGGATTCTACGAGCAGTACTTC.

The CDR3 DNA reads TGTGCCAGCAGTCGCGGACAGGGTCACAACACCATATATTTT. Encoded protein: CASSRGQGHNTIYF. V gene TRBV6-5 combines with J gene TRBJ1-3, with 8 nucleotides matching TRBD1. The CDR3 spans 14 residues. V lost 5 bases, J lost 7 bases, and 7 bases stayed unmatched. Germline assignment: CDR1 MNHEY and CDR2 SVGAGI.

The chain recombines TRBV7-6 with TRBJ2-1; no clear D. Near its end, the DNA agrees better with TRBJ2-7, so the J call may be wrong. The CDR3 length is 13 residues. Germline V CDR1 and CDR2: SGHVS, FNYEAQ. The CDR3 here is CASSSWGSYEQYF. The DNA for the CDR3 is TGTGCCAGCAGCAGTTGGGGCTCCTACGAGCAGTACTTC.

The chain joins TRBV18 to TRBJ2-1; 10 nucleotides agree with TRBD2. The V gene end was trimmed by 0 bases and the J gene end by 5 bases; junction bases not matched to a gene: 4. Germline CDR1 KGHSH, CDR2 LQKENI. The CDR3 covers 16 residues. The CDR3 reads CASSPPGLAGDNEQFF. The CDR3 region has the DNA TGTGCCAGCTCACCACCCGGGCTAGCGGGGGACAATGAGCAGTTCTTC.